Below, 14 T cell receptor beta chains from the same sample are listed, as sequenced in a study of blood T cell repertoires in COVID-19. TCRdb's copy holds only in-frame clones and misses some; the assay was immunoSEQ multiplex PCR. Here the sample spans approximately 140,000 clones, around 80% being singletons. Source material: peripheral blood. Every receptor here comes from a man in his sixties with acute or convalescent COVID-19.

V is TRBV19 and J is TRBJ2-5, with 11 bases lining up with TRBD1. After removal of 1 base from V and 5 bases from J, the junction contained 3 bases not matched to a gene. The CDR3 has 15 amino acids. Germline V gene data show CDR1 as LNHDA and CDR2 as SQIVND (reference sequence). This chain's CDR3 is CASSIGGQGAETQYF. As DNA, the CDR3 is TGTGCCAGTAGTATAGGCGGACAGGGGGCGGAGACCCAGTACTTC.

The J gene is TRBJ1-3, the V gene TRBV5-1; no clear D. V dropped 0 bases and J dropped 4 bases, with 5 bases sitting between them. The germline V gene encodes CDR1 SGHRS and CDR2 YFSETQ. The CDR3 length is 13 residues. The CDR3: CASSLGAGNTIYF. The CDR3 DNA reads TGCGCCAGCAGCTTGGGGGCGGGAAACACCATATATTTT.

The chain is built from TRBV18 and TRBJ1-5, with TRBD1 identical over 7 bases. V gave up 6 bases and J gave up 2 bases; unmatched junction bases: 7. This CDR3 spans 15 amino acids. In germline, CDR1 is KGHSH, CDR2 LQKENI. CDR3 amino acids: CASSGQDQGNQPQHF. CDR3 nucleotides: TGTGCCAGCTCCGGACAGGACCAAGGCAATCAGCCCCAGCATTTT.

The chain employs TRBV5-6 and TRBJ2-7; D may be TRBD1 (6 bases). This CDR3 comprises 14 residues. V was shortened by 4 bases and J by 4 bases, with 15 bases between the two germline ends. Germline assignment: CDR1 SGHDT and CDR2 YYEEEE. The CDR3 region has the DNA TGTGCCAGCAGCAATAAGATTGGACAGTACGAGCAGTACTTC. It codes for CASSNKIGQYEQYF.

The CDR3 spells CASIAPGHAHEQYF. CDR3 bases: TGTGCCAGCATTGCACCGGGACATGCCCACGAGCAGTACTTC. The rearrangement joins TRBV28 to TRBJ2-7, with D possibly being TRBD1 (6 bases). This CDR3 region has 14 residues. Germline-derived CDR1 and CDR2 are MDHEN and SYDVKM. The V end lost 7 bases, the J end lost 5 bases, and 18 bases lay between the germline ends.

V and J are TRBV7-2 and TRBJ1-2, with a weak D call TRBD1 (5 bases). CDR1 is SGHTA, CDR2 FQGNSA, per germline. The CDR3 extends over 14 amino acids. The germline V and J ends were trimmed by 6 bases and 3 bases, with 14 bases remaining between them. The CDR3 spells CASRTRTYDYGYTF. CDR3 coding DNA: TGTGCCAGCAGAACTCGGACATACGACTATGGCTACACCTTC.

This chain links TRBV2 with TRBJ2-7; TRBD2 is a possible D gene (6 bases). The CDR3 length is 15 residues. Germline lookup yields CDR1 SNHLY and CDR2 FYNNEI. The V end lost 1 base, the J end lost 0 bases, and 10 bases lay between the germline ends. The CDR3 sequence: CASSEERGSSYEQYF. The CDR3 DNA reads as TGTGCCAGCAGTGAAGAACGGGGGAGCTCCTACGAGCAGTACTTC.

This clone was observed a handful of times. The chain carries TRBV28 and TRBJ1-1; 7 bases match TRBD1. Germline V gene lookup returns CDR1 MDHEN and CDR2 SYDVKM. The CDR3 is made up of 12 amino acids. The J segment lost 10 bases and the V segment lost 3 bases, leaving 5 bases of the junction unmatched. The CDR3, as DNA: TGTGCCAGCAGTTTGATTACAGGGGTAGCTTTCTTT. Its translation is CASSLITGVAFF.

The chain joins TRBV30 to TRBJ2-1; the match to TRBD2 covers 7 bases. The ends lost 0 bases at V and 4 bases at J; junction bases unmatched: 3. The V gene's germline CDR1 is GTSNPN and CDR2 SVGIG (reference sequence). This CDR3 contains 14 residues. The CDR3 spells CAWSVTGRYNEQFF. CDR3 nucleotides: TGTGCCTGGAGTGTAACCGGGAGGTACAATGAGCAGTTCTTC.

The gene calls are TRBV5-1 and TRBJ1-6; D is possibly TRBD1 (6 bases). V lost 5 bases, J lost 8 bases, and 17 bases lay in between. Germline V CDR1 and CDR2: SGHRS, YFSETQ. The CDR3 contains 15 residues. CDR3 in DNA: TGCGCCAGCAGTCCAGTTTCAGGGGAATATTCACCCCTCCACTTT. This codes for CASSPVSGEYSPLHF.

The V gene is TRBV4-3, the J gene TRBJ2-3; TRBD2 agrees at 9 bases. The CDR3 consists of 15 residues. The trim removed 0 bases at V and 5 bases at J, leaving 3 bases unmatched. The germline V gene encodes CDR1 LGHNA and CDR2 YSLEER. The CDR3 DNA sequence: TGCGCCAGCAGCCAAGATCCACTAGCGGGAGATACGCAGTATTTT. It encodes CASSQDPLAGDTQYF.

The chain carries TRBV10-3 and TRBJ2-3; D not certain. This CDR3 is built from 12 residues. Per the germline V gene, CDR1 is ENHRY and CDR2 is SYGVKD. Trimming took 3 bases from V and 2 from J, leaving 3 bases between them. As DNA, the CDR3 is TGTGCCATCAGTGATTACACAGATACGCAGTATTTT. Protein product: CAISDYTDTQYF.

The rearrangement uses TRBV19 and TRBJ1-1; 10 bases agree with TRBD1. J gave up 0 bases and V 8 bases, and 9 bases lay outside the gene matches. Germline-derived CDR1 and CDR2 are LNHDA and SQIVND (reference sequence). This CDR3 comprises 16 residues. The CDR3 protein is CASRQGAGLVNTEAFF. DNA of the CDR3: TGTGCCAGTCGACAGGGGGCTGGATTGGTGAACACTGAAGCTTTCTTT.

The CDR3 spells CASSRQLAGDEQYF. The DNA of the CDR3 is TGCGCCAGCAGCCGCCAACTAGCGGGAGACGAGCAGTACTTC. The genes are TRBV4-3 and TRBJ2-7; 11 nucleotides agree with TRBD2. The CDR3 length is 14 residues. Trimming cost V 4 bases and J 5 bases; bases outside gene matches: 4. From germline, CDR1 is LGHNA and CDR2 YSLEER.